This TCR beta chain was retrieved from a study of a mutant IDH1 vaccine in newly diagnosed glioma (dated by TCRdb to about 2021). For the wider study: Vaccination began 4-6 weeks after radiotherapy alone, or alongside temozolomide cycles in the chemotherapy-containing groups. Of the roughly 32 patients who were treated, 62.5% were male and approximately 40% were female, and the mean age was around 40 years. Before enrollment, most patients had been given radiochemotherapy with temozolomide as standard therapy, while the rest had received either radiotherapy alone or temozolomide alone. Visit V12 was the week-35 safety follow-up and visit V13 was the week-47 end of study. Peripheral blood was drawn at six visits: V03 (baseline), V05, V07, V10, V12 and V13. Longitudinal TCRB deep sequencing was done for 25 treated patients, wherever samples were available for exploratory analyses.

What the time point label conveys for this sample: week 35, safety follow-up. Every vaccine dose consisted of 300 ug of a 20-mer mutant IDH1 peptide in Montanide, administered subcutaneously together with topical imiquimod. Patients received eight vaccinations in weeks 1, 3, 5, 7, 11, 15, 19 and 23, corresponding to visits V03 through V10. Donors had newly diagnosed WHO grade 3 or 4 IDH1-mutant astrocytomas with loss of nuclear ATRX. The samples were drawn from NOA16, a multicentre, single-arm, open-label phase I trial in Germany that tested a mutant IDH1 peptide vaccine in humans for the first time. Genomic DNA for TCRB sequencing was extracted from EDTA blood using the DNeasy Blood and Tissue Kit. The protocol used for the library was the immunoSEQ multiplex PCR assay. The hsTCRB Kit was used according to the manufacturer's protocol to amplify rearranged TCR beta chain sequences. Sequencing of TCRB libraries was carried out on an Illumina MiSeq. Concerning the study's data processing: The kit vendor's proprietary platform handled demultiplexing, trimming and gene mapping. The clones in this table, taken by TCRdb from immuneACCESS, are in-frame only. Not every clone is retained; where verified, under half of the shortfall comes from an unresolved V gene, and the cause of the rest is unknown. V and J calls and clone size are as listed in that table; D and trimming were resolved from the DNA. In all, the sample holds more than 45,000 clones, and roughly 91% of those were seen once. The ten largest make up 5.7% of the sample.

A note on this clone: Its target antigen remains unknown. No clone much larger than this one lies a single base away; base qualities are absent.

Findings and caveats that apply to the study as a whole: Across multiple MHC alleles, vaccine-induced immune responses were seen in around 94% of patients. Changes in the top peripheral T cell clonotypes picked up by TCRB sequencing did not appear to be linked to pseudoprogression. According to the authors, sample limitations meant that analyses of patient blood samples could not be reproduced. Availability determined which PBMC samples were chosen for TCRB deep sequencing.

The CDR3 covers 15 residues, taking in both the cysteine and the phenylalanine. Only CDR3 DNA remains: 45 bases, in frame from the first base. From V the trimming removes 5 bases and from J it removes 5 bases, while the gene matches leave 5 bases of the junction unaccounted for. The germline V gene (reference sequence) supplies CDR1 SGHNT and CDR2 YYREEE. The TCR sequence derives from a woman aged 40 to 50 with glioma. Sample: PBMCs, taken from a glioma patient whose treatment included an IDH1 peptide vaccine. The chain is encoded by TRBV5-4 joined to TRBJ2-2, with 11 bases aligning to TRBD2. The CDR3: CASRLAGGPTGELFF. The DNA reads TGTGCCAGCAGGTTAGCGGGAGGGCCAACCGGGGAGCTGTTTTTT.